Shown below are 25 T cell receptor beta chains from a single sample sequenced in a study of blood T cell repertoires in COVID-19. The method was immunoSEQ multiplex PCR; TCRdb's version includes in-frame clones alone and lacks a portion of them. This repertoire shows some 77,000 clones, around 91% found once; its top ten account for 4.3%. The sample was peripheral blood. The receptors here all came from an elderly woman with active or convalescent COVID-19.

This sequence joins TRBV5-6 and TRBJ2-7, with D maybe TRBD2 (6 bases). Trimming pared 0 bases from V and 4 bases from J, leaving 11 bases between. Germline CDR1 SGHDT, CDR2 YYEEEE. CDR3 length: 14 amino acids. The CDR3 loop is CASSLGGGLYEQYF. The CDR3 nucleotides read TGTGCCAGCAGCTTGGGTGGGGGGTTATACGAGCAGTACTTC.

This rearrangement joins TRBV5-1 to TRBJ2-5; unclear D gene. V was pared by 1 base and J by 5 bases, with 6 bases between. Germline loops: CDR1 SGHRS, CDR2 YFSETQ. The CDR3 consists of 12 residues. CDR3 loop: CASSLNRETQYF. Written as DNA, the CDR3 is TGCGCCAGCAGCTTGAACCGGGAGACCCAGTACTTC.

V is TRBV29-1 and J is TRBJ1-4; D possibly corresponds to TRBD1 (6 bases). With 3 bases removed from V and 4 bases from J, the gap between germline ends came to 6 bases. CDR1 and CDR2 from the germline V gene are SQVTM and ANQGSEA. The CDR3 has 12 amino acids. This CDR3 reads CSVDRGNEKLFF. CDR3 sequence (DNA): TGCAGCGTTGACAGGGGTAATGAAAAACTGTTTTTT.

V is TRBV11-2 and J is TRBJ2-7; D might be TRBD1 (5 bases). V was shortened by 4 bases and J by 5 bases, with 12 bases between the two germline ends. Germline V gives CDR1 SGHAT, CDR2 FQNNGV. There are 13 residues in the CDR3. For the CDR3, the DNA is TGTGCCAGCAGCTCTAGTGAAGGGGACGAGCAGTACTTC. Translating it yields CASSSSEGDEQYF. Complete variable domain (other parts from reference TRBV11-2 and TRBJ2-7): EAGVAQSPRYKIIEKRQSVAFWCNPISGHATLYWYQQILGQGPKLLIQFQNNGVVDDSQLPKDRFSAERLKGVDSTLKIQPAKLEDSAVYLCASSSSEGDEQYFGPGTRLTVT.

The chain uses TRBV27 and TRBJ1-6, with TRBD1 matching 8 bases. V trimming: 5 bases; J trimming: 7 bases; junction bases outside the gene matches: 10. There are 16 residues in the CDR3. Germline-derived CDR1 and CDR2 are MNHEY and SMNVEV (reference sequence). The CDR3 sequence is CASSPSGQAMNSPLHF. CDR3 in DNA: TGTGCCAGCAGTCCGTCGGGACAGGCAATGAATTCACCCCTCCACTTT.

The V call is TRBV11-2, the J call TRBJ2-3; unclear D gene. The CDR3 has 12 residues. Germline CDR1 SGHAT, CDR2 FQNNGV. Trimming shortened V by 0 bases and J by 14 bases, and 12 bases separated the two germline ends. Here the CDR3 reads CASSLDRLVPYF. The DNA of the CDR3 is TGTGCCAGCAGCTTAGATCGCCTAGTCCCGTATTTT.

The V and J genes are TRBV5-1 and TRBJ2-2, with D unresolved. V lost 4 bases and J 8 bases, leaving 9 bases between the germline ends. Germline assignment: CDR1 SGHRS and CDR2 YFSETQ. The CDR3 has 12 amino acids. This CDR3 reads CASSEPTGELFF. CDR3 bases: TGCGCCAGCAGCGAACCCACAGGGGAGCTGTTTTTT.

This clone was picked up one time. J is TRBJ1-5 and V is TRBV7-2; D gene ambiguous. The CDR3 has 15 amino acids. Trimming took 3 bases from V and 0 from J, leaving 9 bases between them. The germline V gene encodes CDR1 SGHTA and CDR2 FQGNSA. DNA of the CDR3: TGTGCCAGCAGCTTTGGAGTAAATAGCAATCAGCCCCAGCATTTT. Residues: CASSFGVNSNQPQHF. Full variable domain (remainder filled in from reference TRBV7-2 and TRBJ1-5): GAGVSQSPSNKVTEKGKDVELRCDPISGHTALYWYRQSLGQGLEFLIYFQGNSAPDKSGLPSDRFSAERTGGSVSTLTIQRTQQEDSAVYLCASSFGVNSNQPQHFGDGTRLSIL.

The chain has TRBV4-3 and TRBJ2-7; 9 bases line up with TRBD2. Trimming removed 0 bases from V and 3 bases from J; junction bases left unmatched: 6. The CDR3 loop spans 16 amino acids. Germline CDR1 LGHNA, CDR2 YSLEER. In DNA form, the CDR3 reads TGCGCCAGCAGCCAAGAGCCCTCAGCGGGGGGCTACGAGCAGTACTTC. Protein: CASSQEPSAGGYEQYF.

The V gene is TRBV5-1, the J gene TRBJ2-7, with a weak D call TRBD1 (5 bases). V lost 6 bases, J lost 0 bases, and 16 bases lay in between. The V gene's germline CDR1 is SGHRS and CDR2 YFSETQ. The CDR3 loop spans 15 amino acids. The CDR3 here is CASTPAGSISYEQYF. As DNA, the CDR3 is TGCGCCAGCACACCGGCAGGGTCCATCTCCTACGAGCAGTACTTC.

The V and J genes are TRBV28 and TRBJ1-4, with TRBD1 as a possible D gene (6 bases). CDR1 is MDHEN, CDR2 SYDVKM, per germline. Trimming pared 5 bases from V and 0 bases from J, leaving 10 bases between. The CDR3 spans 15 residues. CDR3 bases: TGTGCCAGCAGTCCCCCAGGGGCAACTAATGAAAAACTGTTTTTT. Translated: CASSPPGATNEKLFF.

This chain connects TRBV7-2 to TRBJ1-5; no reliable D call. Germline-derived CDR1 and CDR2 are SGHTA and FQGNSA. The germline V and J ends were trimmed by 5 bases and 3 bases, with 17 bases remaining between them. The CDR3 loop spans 16 amino acids. CDR3 sequence: CASSEEGKLYNQPQHF. As DNA, the CDR3 is TGTGCCAGCAGCGAAGAGGGAAAATTGTACAATCAGCCCCAGCATTTT.

This chain uses TRBV7-6 with TRBJ1-3; D gene unclear. Germline V gene lookup returns CDR1 SGHVS and CDR2 FNYEAQ. This CDR3 is built from 15 residues. The germline V and J ends were trimmed by 5 bases and 0 bases, with 11 bases remaining between them. CDR3 coding DNA: TGTGCCAGCAGCACAGCCACAGACTCTGGAAACACCATATATTTT. This gives the protein CASSTATDSGNTIYF. The variable domain in full, with the rest retrieved from reference TRBV7-6 and TRBJ1-3, is GAGVSQSPRYKVTKRGQDVALRCDPISGHVSLYWYRQALGQGPEFLTYFNYEAQQDKSGLPNDRFSAERPEGSISTLTIQRTEQRDSAMYRCASSTATDSGNTIYFGEGSWLTVV.

This sequence joins TRBV5-1 and TRBJ1-1, with D perhaps matching TRBD1 (5 bases). Germline V gene sequence: CDR1 SGHRS, CDR2 YFSETQ. V was cut by 4 bases and J by 1 base, with 11 bases left in between. The CDR3 loop spans 14 amino acids. CDR3 DNA sequence: TGCGCCAGCAGCCGCCAGGGCCCGAACACTGAAGCTTTCTTT. Translated: CASSRQGPNTEAFF.

This clone has a single count. The genes are TRBV18 and TRBJ1-4, with TRBD1 identical over 9 bases. V was clipped by 5 bases and J by 8 bases; unmatched bases: 6. Per the germline V gene, CDR1 is KGHSH and CDR2 is LQKENI. The CDR3 spans 14 residues. The DNA for the CDR3 is TGTGCCAGCTCATCCCGGGACAGGGAGGAAAAACTGTTTTTT. Residues: CASSSRDREEKLFF.

The V call is TRBV6-1, the J call TRBJ2-2; no definite D call. The V and J ends lost 1 base and 1 base respectively, with 16 bases between them. CDR1 MNHNS and CDR2 SASEGT come from the germline V gene. The CDR3 is 18 residues long. The CDR3, as DNA: TGTGCCAGCAGTGAAGTTATGATATCCATACTGAACACCGGGGAGCTGTTTTTT. Protein: CASSEVMISILNTGELFF.

The CDR3 spells CASSDQGAGEKLFF. Here the CDR3 DNA reads TGTGCCAGCAGCGACCAGGGGGCGGGGGAAAAACTGTTTTTT. The chain has TRBV27 and TRBJ1-4; TRBD1 aligns across 8 bases. Germline V lookup: CDR1 MNHEY, CDR2 SMNVEV (reference sequence). This CDR3 spans 14 amino acids. With 6 bases clipped from V and 8 bases from J, the junction kept 8 bases outside the gene matches.

This chain links TRBV7-2 with TRBJ2-1; the match to TRBD2 covers 12 bases. The CDR3 runs to 19 residues. J lost 0 bases, V lost 2 bases, and 8 bases had no gene match. Germline V gives CDR1 SGHTA, CDR2 FQGNSA. Here the CDR3 DNA reads TGTGCCAGCAGCTTAACTAGCGGGGGGATTTCCAGCTCCTACAATGAGCAGTTCTTC. Its translation: CASSLTSGGISSSYNEQFF.

The J gene is TRBJ2-2, the V gene TRBV4-2; 11 bases agree with TRBD2. Germline CDR1 reads LGHNA; CDR2 reads YNFKEQ. Germline trimming cut 1 base from V and 7 bases from J; bases unmatched to any gene: 5. This CDR3 comprises 16 residues. The chain's CDR3 is CASSQVLAGGGGELFF. The CDR3, as DNA: TGTGCCAGCAGCCAAGTTCTAGCGGGAGGAGGCGGGGAGCTGTTTTTT.

The chain recombines TRBV24-1 with TRBJ2-5; 8 nucleotides agree with TRBD2. The V gene's germline CDR1 is KGHDR and CDR2 SFDVKD. This CDR3 is 17 amino acids long. Unmatched junction bases numbered 11, after V lost 1 base and J lost 5 bases. DNA for the CDR3: TGTGCCACCAGTGATTTTAGCCCCACGGGGGGGTTGGAGACCCAGTACTTC. Translation gives CATSDFSPTGGLETQYF.

The V and J genes are TRBV27 and TRBJ2-5; TRBD1 matches at 8 bases. Germline V CDR1 and CDR2: MNHEY, SMNVEV (reference sequence). This CDR3 contains 13 residues. The junction had 5 bases not matched to a gene; V was cut back by 6 bases and J by 5 bases. The CDR3 nucleotides are TGTGCCAGCAGGGACAGGGATAGGGAGACCCAGTACTTC. Translating gives CASRDRDRETQYF.

A few counts support this clone. The gene calls are TRBV28 and TRBJ2-7; D possibly corresponds to TRBD2 (7 bases). CDR1 is MDHEN and CDR2 is SYDVKM in the germline V gene. The CDR3 contains 14 residues. Trimming left V 3 bases short and J 6 bases short, with 15 bases between. The CDR3 sequence is CASSFPGEGREQYF. CDR3 sequence (DNA): TGTGCCAGCAGTTTCCCAGGGGAGGGCCGCGAGCAGTACTTC.

In this sample, this clone turned up once. The genes are TRBV6-5 and TRBJ1-2; TRBD1 might be the D (5 bases). V lost 5 bases and J 2 bases, leaving 12 bases between the germline ends. The CDR3 runs 14 residues. CDR1 and CDR2 (germline): MNHEY, SVGAGI. Written as DNA, the CDR3 is TGTGCCAGCAGTCCAAACAGGCAAAACTATGGCTACACCTTC. Residues: CASSPNRQNYGYTF.

The J gene is TRBJ1-5, the V gene TRBV28; D gene ambiguous. The CDR3 length is 12 residues. CDR1 is MDHEN and CDR2 is SYDVKM in the germline V gene. Trimming stripped 2 bases from V and 6 bases from J, with 5 bases between. This chain's CDR3 is CASSLQVQPQHF. In nucleotides, the CDR3 is TGTGCCAGCAGTTTACAGGTTCAGCCCCAGCATTTT.

The V call is TRBV2, the J call TRBJ2-7; 12 bases align to TRBD2. Per germline, CDR1 SNHLY and CDR2 FYNNEI. This CDR3 contains 14 residues. V shed 4 bases, J shed 10 bases, and the junction held 8 bases outside the gene matches. The CDR3 is CASSVWTSGTEQYF. The CDR3 nucleotides are TGTGCCAGCAGTGTATGGACTAGCGGGACCGAACAGTACTTC.